These 7 T cell receptor beta chains share one sample of origin, sequenced in a study of PD-1 blockade in classical Hodgkin lymphoma. The patients all showed relapse after autologous stem cell transplantation, while their brentuximab vedotin exposure varied. Sequenced by immunoSEQ multiplex PCR; TCRdb stores in-frame clones only, minus some. The sample yields roughly 40,000 clones, around 87% seen once. The specimen comprised peripheral blood mononuclear cells (PBMCs), sampled at baseline. These receptors all stem from a human donor with classical Hodgkin lymphoma.

This clone was counted only a few times. The chain links TRBV7-2 to TRBJ2-3; no firm D call. Trimming took 1 base from V and 1 from J, leaving 6 bases between them. CDR3 size: 14 residues. Per the germline V gene, CDR1 is SGHTA and CDR2 is FQGNSA. CDR3 DNA: TGTGCCAGCAGCTTAGTAGTAGGCACAGATACGCAGTATTTT. Translating it yields CASSLVVGTDTQYF. Combining the CDR3 with reference TRBV7-2 and TRBJ2-3 gives the whole variable domain GAGVSQSPSNKVTEKGKDVELRCDPISGHTALYWYRQSLGQGLEFLIYFQGNSAPDKSGLPSDRFSAERTGGSVSTLTIQRTQQEDSAVYLCASSLVVGTDTQYFGPGTRLTVL.

The chain combines TRBV25-1 with TRBJ2-1; D not resolved. The CDR3 sequence is 14 residues long. Trimming pared 4 bases from V and 1 base from J, leaving 8 bases between. From germline, CDR1 is MGHDK and CDR2 SYGVNS. The chain's CDR3 is CASSVSLSYNEQFF. In DNA, the CDR3 is TGTGCCAGCAGTGTGAGTCTATCCTACAATGAGCAGTTCTTC.

The chain recombines TRBV10-3 with TRBJ1-5; a weak D match, TRBD1 (5 bases). The CDR3 loop spans 14 amino acids. Germline lookup yields CDR1 ENHRY and CDR2 SYGVKD. V was trimmed by 0 bases and J by 5 bases, leaving 8 bases between them. The CDR3 region has the DNA TGTGCCATCAGTGAGTCGAGAGGGGATCAGCCCCAGCATTTT. The encoded protein is CAISESRGDQPQHF.

This clone was detected only once. The chain is built from TRBV7-9 and TRBJ1-2; perhaps TRBD1 as D (6 bases). V was shortened by 1 base and J by 8 bases, with 14 bases between the two germline ends. The CDR3 has 14 amino acids. CDR1 is SEHNR and CDR2 is FQNEAQ in the germline V gene (reference sequence). CDR3 sequence: CASSLEQGVRGYTF. The CDR3 DNA follows: TGTGCCAGCAGCTTAGAACAGGGAGTACGCGGCTACACCTTC.

The chain carries TRBV5-1 and TRBJ2-7; D is perhaps TRBD1 or TRBD2 (5 bases each). This CDR3 has 12 residues. CDR1 is SGHRS, CDR2 YFSETQ, per germline. V lost 3 bases and J 7 bases, leaving 11 bases between the germline ends. CDR3 DNA: TGCGCCAGCAGCTCTAACTGGGGGGAGCAGTACTTC. It translates to CASSSNWGEQYF.

The genes are TRBV9 and TRBJ2-1; the D is unclear. Germline CDR1 is SGDLS and CDR2 is YYNGEE. The length of the CDR3 is 14 residues. Trimming stripped 0 bases from V and 3 bases from J, with 7 bases between. CDR3 coding DNA: TGTGCCAGCAGCGTAGGTGACATCTACAATGAGCAGTTCTTC. Protein sequence: CASSVGDIYNEQFF.

A single count supports this clone. The chain carries TRBV9 and TRBJ2-1, with 9 bases identical to TRBD2. With V trimmed by 4 bases and J by 0 bases, 5 bases remained unmatched. Germline CDR1 SGDLS, CDR2 YYNGEE. The CDR3 consists of 16 residues. CDR3 nucleotide sequence: TGTGCCAGCAGCATACGACTAGCGGACTCCTACAATGAGCAGTTCTTC. This gives the protein CASSIRLADSYNEQFF.